Sequencing of this T cell receptor beta chain was carried out in a study of blood T cell repertoires in COVID-19. As for the study in general: Sample material is recorded as cDNA or gDNA derived from T cells, B-cell-depleted T cells, or PBMCs.

Looked up from germline, CDR1 is SGHDT and CDR2 is YYEEEE. Trimming left V 4 bases short and J 3 bases short, with 16 bases between. The CDR3 contains 15 residues. Repertoires were generated with immunoSEQ multiplex PCR, while TCRdb's copy carries only in-frame clones and drops some. The table lists about 210,000 clones, more than 75% of them singletons. This TCR was recovered from a woman aged 70-85 years with COVID-19, enrolled during active disease. The specimen was peripheral blood. V gene TRBV5-6 combines with J gene TRBJ2-5; maybe TRBD2 (5 bases). DNA of the CDR3: TGTGCCAGCAGCGCCTTCGGGAAAAGCGAAGAGACCCAGTACTTC. Its translation: CASSAFGKSEETQYF.